This T cell receptor beta chain was sequenced during a study of T-cell reconstitution after alpha-beta-depleted transplantation in children. It was with unique molecular identifiers that the TCRbeta library was prepared. TCRdb recomputed calls from the PCR reads with MiXCR, one row per CDR3 protein. The sample lists 400,000 to 500,000 distinct CDR3 sequences; roughly a tenth were seen once. After removal of 2 bases from V and 5 bases from J, the junction contained 9 bases not matched to a gene. In germline, CDR1 is LGHDT, CDR2 YNNKEL (reference sequence). The CDR3 sequence is 16 residues long. The receptor was isolated from a human donor who donated a stem cell graft to a child with acute myeloid leukemia. This specimen was PBMCs from the stem cell graft donor, taken from the stem cell graft. V and J are TRBV3-1 and TRBJ1-5; 7 bases match TRBD1. The CDR3: CASSQTVTGIYQPQHF. CDR3 DNA sequence: TGTGCCAGCAGCCAAACGGTGACAGGGATCTATCAGCCCCAGCATTTT.